What follows is one T cell receptor (beta chain) and its context. The data were obtained in a study of cytomegalovirus exposure and HLA in healthy donors. Germline V gene sequence: CDR1 SGHTA, CDR2 FQGNSA. The trim removed 5 bases at V and 4 bases at J, leaving 14 bases unmatched. The CDR3 is 17 amino acids. PCR primers comprised 60 Vbeta and 13 Jbeta primers. Produced via immunoSEQ multiplex PCR; TCRdb's table is partial and in-frame only. Among 200,000 to 300,000 clones listed, about four fifths were seen once. The rearrangement links TRBV7-2 to TRBJ2-1, with 7 bases identical to TRBD2. The sequence derives from a woman aged 40 to 50 in good health and CMV-seropositive. Material for sequencing was PBMCs. CDR3 sequence: CASSAVGGSASYNEQFF. For the CDR3, the DNA is TGTGCCAGCAGCGCGGTGGGCGGGAGCGCCTCATACAATGAGCAGTTCTTC. Using reference TRBV7-2 and TRBJ2-1 for the parts outside the CDR3, the full variable domain is GAGVSQSPSNKVTEKGKDVELRCDPISGHTALYWYRQSLGQGLEFLIYFQGNSAPDKSGLPSDRFSAERTGGSVSTLTIQRTQQEDSAVYLCASSAVGGSASYNEQFFGPGTRLTVL.